This T cell receptor (beta chain) was documented in a study of shared clonotypes between healthy human individuals (dated by TCRdb to 2018 to 2021). With respect to the entire study: Three men and two women, aged 18 to 49 years, made up the cohort. To estimate repertoire size and how much clonotype sharing occurs between individuals, the study deeply sequenced the blood TCR repertoires of roughly 5 healthy adults. For each donor, three plates each were used for CD4 naive and CD4 memory, two plates were used for CD8 naive, and one plate was used for CD8 memory. Each donor's leukapheresis produced roughly between roughly 0.85 and 9 billion PBMCs. To increase sequencing depth and limit assay-specific biases, TCR repertoire library preparation and sequencing were carried out by different laboratories using diverse techniques.

CD8 naive samples were CD45RO-negative cells positively selected for CCR7, giving a CD45RA+CCR7+ population that excluded TemRA cells. The donors were healthy, HIV-negative adults with no recently reported acute infections or vaccinations. Every donor was a Caucasian adult living in Nashville, Tennessee, USA. Blood was obtained by leukapheresis, after which PBMCs were separated by Ficoll-Histopaque density gradient centrifugation and cryopreserved in liquid nitrogen vapor phase. Purity and quantity of every magnetically sorted T cell population were checked by analytical flow cytometry. Genomic DNA was isolated from each sorted fraction and quantified by UV absorbance on a Nanodrop 2000c. From the cysteine through the phenylalanine, the CDR3 covers 12 amino acids. Of all the DNA, just the CDR3 is kept, 36 bases in frame from base 1. The V end loses 5 bases and the J end loses 11 bases, and a stretch of 13 bases separates them.

On this clone itself: The clone's antigen remains unknown. No per-base quality is available; no much larger clone lies one base away.

Using the deep immunoSEQ assay, multiplex PCR amplified TCR CDR3 regions from genomic DNA. Genomic DNA extracted from each cell subset was distributed evenly over all wells of several immunoSEQ 96-well plates, and each plate served as one replicate. For sorted subsets, each replicate PCR was loaded with roughly 190 ng genomic DNA, equivalent to 30,000 or so T cell genomes. The purified libraries were quantified using a Qubit 3.0 fluorometer, sized with a Bioanalyzer 2100, and then quantified again using the KAPA Library Quantification kit. A separate single-read 150-cycle Illumina NextSeq 550 flow cell was used to sequence each immunoSEQ 96-well plate. In the paper's pipeline: Because the immunoSEQ output held only junctional sequences and lacked quality scores, the filtering could not match the filtering applied to full-length reads. Sequences were annotated with PyIR, a Python wrapper for IgBLAST v1.9, and V/J genes and CDR3 were assigned using IMGT germline references. Any read was removed if the V/J assignment was weak (E-value above 1e-6), the CDR3 was missing, or the read contained stop codons, out-of-frame junctions, or ambiguous translated residues. V3J clonotypes were defined as sequences sharing an identical inferred V gene, J gene, and CDR3 amino acid sequence. Percentage overlap between repertoires was computed as shared unique clonotypes divided by the size of the smaller repertoire. Repertoire richness was assessed with RTK rarefaction, the Chao1 estimator, and Recon v2.1 estimates of unobserved clonotypes. OLGA was used to compute generation probabilities for all TCRbeta clonotypes that the gDNA method yielded from a few donors. TCRdb took this table from immuneACCESS and kept in-frame rearrangements with V and J called. Such tables lack part of the clones; where checked against another copy, unresolved V genes explain under half of the gap, and the rest is unexplained. The DNA was the basis for D and trimming; V, J and clone size are from that table. The sample includes more than 2 million clones, with about 94% observed a single time. Of the sample, 0.85% to 1.2% is held by the ten largest clones.

On the study overall, not on this receptor specifically: Estimated clonotype richness was generally larger for naive than for memory subsets. Based on pairwise subsampling, the degree of clonotype sharing among donors was expected to be affected by sequencing depth. Rarefaction of sorted-subset datasets indicated incomplete sequencing despite the large sequencing depth. Across a few donors, roughly 5.4% of naive CD4, 3% to 3.5% of naive CD8, under 2.5% of memory CD4, and approximately 0.4% of memory CD8 clonotypes were shared. Clonotypes shared by all four sorted-subset donors showed higher generation probabilities than non-shared clonotypes. Because the study included a small number of donors, the genetic and exposure-history diversity represented was limited. Sampling was restricted to blood, and TCR repertoires in tissue are likely to differ from TCR repertoires in blood.

The sequenced sample consisted of naive CD8+ T cells sorted from blood. The cell subset or site label corresponds to: CD45RA+CCR7+. This sequence was found in a man between 18 and 29 years old in good health. The chain is encoded by TRBV5-3 joined to TRBJ1-4, and perhaps TRBD1 as D gene, on 6 matching bases. TRBV5-3 counts as an open reading frame of uncertain function. The nucleotides read TGTGCCAGAAGACGGACAGCTATGAAACTGTTTTTT. Its coded protein is CARRRTAMKLFF.